One sample yielded the 2 T cell receptor beta chains listed below, sequenced in a study of cytomegalovirus exposure and HLA in healthy donors. Amplification used 60 Vbeta primers and 13 Jbeta primers. Sequenced by immunoSEQ multiplex PCR; TCRdb stores in-frame clones only, minus some. The table shows about 120,000 clones, with 10% to 13% occurring only once. Sequences were obtained from PBMCs. These TCRs come from a woman aged 18-29 years in good health and CMV-seropositive.

The V gene is TRBV7-9, the J gene TRBJ2-1; 7 nucleotides match TRBD2. Germline V gene lookup returns CDR1 SEHNR and CDR2 FQNEAQ (reference sequence). The junction had 8 bases not matched to a gene; V was cut back by 5 bases and J by 4 bases. This CDR3 is built from 15 residues. The CDR3 bases are TGTGCCAGCAGCGAAATACTAGCGTCTTACAATGAGCAGTTCTTC. It is translated as CASSEILASYNEQFF.

A few counts support this clone. V usage is TRBV5-6 and J usage is TRBJ2-3, with D unclear. The ends were cut back, 1 base at V and 0 bases at J, with 15 bases in the middle. This CDR3 comprises 17 residues. CDR1 and CDR2 (germline): SGHDT, YYEEEE. The CDR3 spells CASSLMASWRSTDTQYF. CDR3 nucleotide sequence: TGTGCCAGCAGCTTGATGGCCTCCTGGAGAAGCACAGATACGCAGTATTTT.